These T cell receptor beta chains were read from a single sample in a study of CD8+CD57+ T cells in acquired aplastic anemia. From the reads, TCRdb called clonotypes with MiXCR, one entry per CDR3 protein. This table has fewer than 250,000 distinct CDR3 sequences, about half appearing once. What was sequenced was sorted CD4+, CD8+, or CD8+CD57+ T cells (not recorded which) from PBMCs. These receptors all stem from a human donor with aplastic anemia. The CDR3 runs from the conserved cysteine through the conserved F or W. D genes are given only for firm matches. Clone size, where shown, is once, few, many, or a class for clones that have expanded.

TRBV19	-	-	TRBJ1-2	-	CASTQTGGPPNYGCTF
TRBV7-3	-	-	TRBJ2-2	TGTGCCAGCAGCTTAATAGGGGAGACCGGGGAGCTGTTTTTT	CASSLIGETGELFF
TRBV12-3/TRBV12-4	many	-	TRBJ2-5	TGTGCCAGCAGTACCTCAGGGATGAAGACCCAGTACTTC	CASSTSGMKTQYF
TRBV5-1	-	-	TRBJ2-1	TGCGCCAGCAGCTTGGGAGACCGAACTGTCTACAATGAGCAGCTCTTC	CASSLGDRTVYNEQLF
TRBV5-1	-	-	TRBJ1-5	TGCGCCAGCAGCTTACAGGGACGGAGCAATCAGCCCCAGCATTTT	CASSLQGRSNQPQHF
TRBV2	-	-	TRBJ2-7	TGTGCCAGCAGTTTGGTCCAGGGCTACGAGCAGTACTTC	CASSLVQGYEQYF
TRBV2	-	-	TRBJ2-7	TGTGCCAGCAGTGGGGGGTTTCCCTACGAGCAGTACTTC	CASSGGFPYEQYF
TRBV9	-	-	TRBJ1-1	TGTGCCAGCAGCGTAGGTGAGAACACTGAAGCTTTCTTT	CASSVGENTEAFF
TRBV7-3	many	-	TRBJ1-2	TGTGCCAGCAGCTTGACAGCTTCAAACTATGGCTACACCTTC	CASSLTASNYGYTF
TRBV2	many	-	TRBJ1-1	TGTGCCAGCAGTGAAGGTGGAGAAGCTTTCTTT	CASSEGGEAFF
TRBV20-1	-	-	TRBJ2-1	TGCAGTGCTATATACAATGAGCAGTTCTTC	CSAIYNEQFF
TRBV25-1	-	TRBD1	TRBJ2-7	TGTGCCAGCAGTGGACAAGGGACAGTTTCCTACGAGCAGTACTTC	CASSGQGTVSYEQYF
TRBV3-1	-	-	TRBJ1-1	TGTGCCAGCAGCCAAGACAGGGGCACTGAAGCTTCCTTT	CASSQDRGTEASF
TRBV6-1	many	-	TRBJ2-5	TGTGCCAGCAGTGAAGGGACAGTAAGTGAGACCCAGTACTTC	CASSEGTVSETQYF
TRBV6-1	-	-	TRBJ1-5	TGTGCCAGCAGTCGACACAGGGACCCTAGCAATCAGCCCCAGCATTTT	CASSRHRDPSNQPQHF
TRBV5-4	-	TRBD1	TRBJ1-6	TGTGCCAGCAGCTTGTATCAGGGGGCAGGCAATTCACCCCTCCACTTT	CASSLYQGAGNSPLHF
TRBV7-8	-	-	TRBJ1-6	TGTGCCAGCAGAGGGTCCTCGGATTCACCCCTCCACTTT	CASRGSSDSPLHF
TRBV20-1	-	-	TRBJ2-5	TGCAGTGCTAGAGCAGGGAGTTGGGGACCGTTCCAAGAGACCCAGTACTTC	CSARAGSWGPFQETQYF
TRBV20-1	-	TRBD1	TRBJ2-7	TGCAGTGCTGGGACAGGGAGGGACTACGAGCAGTACTTC	CSAGTGRDYEQYF
TRBV7-2	-	-	TRBJ1-2	TGTGCCAGCACCAAAACGGGTGGAGGCTACACCTTC	CASTKTGGGYTF
TRBV11-2	-	TRBD2	TRBJ2-3	TGTGCCAGCAGCATGACTAGCGGGGGGCGGAACTCAGATACGCAGTATTTT	CASSMTSGGRNSDTQYF
TRBV6-5	once	-	TRBJ1-6	TGTGCCAGCACCCTTGATGGGGTTTCAACAGATACGCAGTCACCCCTCCACTTT	CASTLDGVSTDTQSPLHF
TRBV12-3/TRBV12-4	many	-	TRBJ2-7	TGTGCCAGCAGTCCTATGGGGGGGGGCCGCGGGGAGCAGTACTTC	CASSPMGGGRGEQYF
TRBV19	many	-	TRBJ1-2	TGTGCCAGTAGTATTAAGGGGTCTGGGAGGAGCTATGGCTACACCTTC	CASSIKGSGRSYGYTF
TRBV5-1	many	-	TRBJ2-3	TGCGCCAGCAGCTTCAGGAGGGTCAGAGATACGCAGTATTTT	CASSFRRVRDTQYF
TRBV30	-	-	TRBJ2-5	TGTGCCTGGAGTCCCGGGCAAGAGACCCAGTACTTC	CAWSPGQETQYF
TRBV7-9	many	-	TRBJ1-3	TGTGCCAGCACCCTTTCGGCCCCCTCTGGAAACACCATATATTTT	CASTLSAPSGNTIYF
TRBV12-3/TRBV12-4	-	TRBD1	TRBJ2-5	TGTGCCAGCAGGCAAAGGACAGGGAGCTACGAGCACCAAGAGACCCAGTACTTC	CASRQRTGSYEHQETQYF
TRBV29-1	many	-	TRBJ1-3	TGCAGCGTTGTGCCCAACCAGCACACCATATATTTT	CSVVPNQHTIYF
TRBV11-2	many	-	TRBJ2-5	TGTGCCAGCAGCGCCTGGGGTGAGCGGCAGTACTTC	CASSAWGERQYF
TRBV25-1	-	-	TRBJ1-5	TGTGCCAGCAGTGAAGGAGGGGGGCAGGGCAACAATCAGCCCCAGCATTTT	CASSEGGGQGNNQPQHF
TRBV7-2	once	-	TRBJ2-3	TGTGCCAGCAGCGTAGGGGGGACAGTACGGACAGATACGCAGTATTTT	CASSVGGTVRTDTQYF
TRBV19	once	TRBD2	TRBJ2-3	TGTGCCAGCAGTGAAAGGACTAGCGGGAGGAAAGATACGCAGTATTTT	CASSERTSGRKDTQYF
TRBV7-8	-	-	TRBJ1-2	TGTGCCAGCTCACCGGTATCTGGGGACTATGGCTACACCTTC	CASSPVSGDYGYTF
TRBV2	-	-	TRBJ2-7	TGTGCCAGCAAGGCGTACGAGCAGTACTTC	CASKAYEQYF
TRBV4-3	-	-	TRBJ1-5	TGCGCCAGCAGCCCCACAGGGAGGAATCAGCCCCAGCATTTT	CASSPTGRNQPQHF
TRBV28	once	-	TRBJ1-5	TGTGCCAGCAGGGAAACGGGGGGGCTAAATCAGCCCCAGCATTTT	CASRETGGLNQPQHF
TRBV19	many	-	TRBJ2-3	TGTGCCAGTAGTCGACGGGGGCTCTCCCCAGATACGCAGTATTTT	CASSRRGLSPDTQYF
TRBV24-1	-	-	TRBJ2-2	TGTGCCACCAGAGGAGGGGGTCAGCCGAACACCGGGGAGCTGTTTTTT	CATRGGGQPNTGELFF
TRBV4-1	-	-	TRBJ2-7	TGCGCCAGCAGCCGCCTTGAGGGGTGGGACGAGCAGTACTTC	CASSRLEGWDEQYF
TRBV28	few	-	TRBJ1-1	TGTGCCAGTCTAGGGGGGAACACTGAAGCTTTCTTT	CASLGGNTEAFF
TRBV7-9	-	-	TRBJ1-6	TGTGCCAGCAGCGGCGGGGACCCTCCCTCACCCCTCCACTTT	CASSGGDPPSPLHF
TRBV7-9	few	-	TRBJ2-5	TGTGCCAGCAGCTTAGCGTCGGAGACCCAGTACTTC	CASSLASETQYF
TRBV6-1	-	TRBD1	TRBJ2-7	TGTGCCAGCAAAGAAGCCGGGACAGACTCCTACGAGCAGTACTTC	CASKEAGTDSYEQYF
TRBV5-1	many	TRBD1	TRBJ2-5	TGCGCCAGCAGCTTGGCCATGGGGGACAGCATTCTCCAAGAGACCCAGTACTTC	CASSLAMGDSILQETQYF
TRBV2	-	-	TRBJ1-6	TGTGCCAGCAGTGAAGCATCGTCAGGGCTTTCACCCCTCCACTTT	CASSEASSGLSPLHF